One sample yielded the 26 T cell receptor beta chains listed below, sequenced in a study of cytomegalovirus exposure and HLA in healthy donors. Profiling relied on immunoSEQ multiplex PCR, and the TCRdb table lists in-frame clones only, not all of them. The table includes over 150,000 clones, 85% detected once. Sequencing input: PBMCs. These receptors were obtained from a man aged 18 to 30 in good health and CMV-seropositive.

The chain recombines TRBV30 with TRBJ2-7; 9 nucleotides match TRBD2. After removal of 3 bases from V and 4 bases from J, the junction contained 7 bases not matched to a gene. From germline, CDR1 is GTSNPN and CDR2 SVGIG (reference sequence). This CDR3 comprises 14 residues. CDR3 coding DNA: TGTGCCTGGAGAGGGCTAGCGGGGCAGTACGAGCAGTACTTC. It specifies CAWRGLAGQYEQYF.

This clone was found once. The DNA of the CDR3 is TGTGCCAGCAAGGACTACTCCCGAGGGCGGACAGATACGCAGTATTTT. Translation: CASKDYSRGRTDTQYF. This chain joins TRBV27 and TRBJ2-3; a possible D gene is TRBD2 (6 bases). Germline-derived CDR1 and CDR2 are MNHEY and SMNVEV (reference sequence). CDR3 size: 16 residues. V was trimmed by 7 bases and J by 3 bases, leaving 20 bases between them.

The J gene is TRBJ1-2, the V gene TRBV6-1; D possibly corresponds to TRBD1 (6 bases). Trimming removed 7 bases at V and 7 bases at J, with 19 bases between. Germline CDR1 and CDR2: MNHNS and SASEGT. There are 14 residues in the CDR3. The DNA of the CDR3 is TGTGCCAGCACGAGAGATAGGGGGTTGGCTGGCTACACCTTC. Translated: CASTRDRGLAGYTF.

The gene calls are TRBV11-2 and TRBJ2-5, with TRBD2 matching over 7 bases. With V trimmed by 2 bases and J by 0 bases, 0 bases remained unmatched. Germline CDR1 and CDR2: SGHAT and FQNNGV. The CDR3 runs 14 residues. CDR3 coding DNA: TGTGCCAGCAGCTTACTAGCGGACCAAGAGACCCAGTACTTC. Translation: CASSLLADQETQYF.

Of note for this clone: Sequence at one end of the junction differs from germline and may be a read error. The genes are TRBV28 and TRBJ1-2, with TRBD1 as a possible D gene (6 bases). The CDR3 covers 13 residues. CDR1 is MDHEN and CDR2 is SYDVKM in the germline V gene. The DNA for the CDR3 is TGTGCCAGCACTTTACAGGGCGGGAGTGGCTACACCTTC. This encodes CASTLQGGSGYTF.

The chain has TRBV7-9 and TRBJ1-4; D is undetermined. The germline gives CDR1 SEHNR, CDR2 FQNEAQ (reference sequence). Trimming removed 2 bases from V and 0 bases from J, with 16 bases in between. The CDR3 covers 18 residues. CDR3 region: CASSLSPFSHATNEKLFF. DNA of the CDR3: TGTGCCAGCAGCTTATCCCCGTTTAGCCATGCAACTAATGAAAAACTGTTTTTT.

The V and J genes are TRBV6-4 and TRBJ1-6; D unclear. The CDR3 is 14 residues long. Germline CDR1 reads MRHNA; CDR2 reads SNTAGT. V shed 0 bases and J shed 3 bases, with 3 bases lying between them. The CDR3 region has the DNA TGTGCCAGCAGTGACTCCAACTATAATTCACCCCTCCACTTT. Protein: CASSDSNYNSPLHF.

The J gene is TRBJ1-1, the V gene TRBV30; D gene unclear. The V end lost 7 bases, the J end lost 5 bases, and 11 bases lay between the germline ends. Germline V gives CDR1 GTSNPN, CDR2 SVGIG (reference sequence). The CDR3 runs 11 residues. The chain's CDR3 is CASLRRTEAFF. The CDR3 nucleotides are TGTGCCTCTCTAAGGAGAACTGAAGCTTTCTTT.

The V gene is TRBV9, the J gene TRBJ2-3; 10 positions match TRBD2. J gave up 6 bases and V 0 bases, and 4 bases lay outside the gene matches. The CDR3 contains 15 residues. CDR1 is SGDLS and CDR2 is YYNGEE in the germline V gene. The CDR3 sequence: CASSVAERGGDTQYF. Here the CDR3 DNA reads TGTGCCAGCAGCGTAGCTGAGCGGGGGGGGGATACGCAGTATTTT.

This chain uses TRBV7-6 with TRBJ2-3, with TRBD2 identical over 13 bases. This CDR3 spans 17 amino acids. Per the germline V gene, CDR1 is SGHVS and CDR2 is FNYEAQ. V was pared by 6 bases and J by 1 base, with 7 bases of the junction left unmatched. This CDR3 reads CASRMGLAGYRTDTQYF. The CDR3 bases are TGTGCCAGCAGGATGGGACTAGCGGGGTACCGCACAGATACGCAGTATTTT.

DNA for the CDR3: TGTGCCAGCAGTGAGAGGTCAGGGGGCATCAATCAGCCCCAGCATTTT. It encodes CASSERSGGINQPQHF. This rearrangement joins TRBV2 to TRBJ1-5; TRBD1 aligns across 8 bases. Germline values: CDR1 SNHLY, CDR2 FYNNEI. The CDR3 extends over 16 amino acids. With 3 bases clipped from V and 3 bases from J, the junction kept 7 bases outside the gene matches.

The chain recombines TRBV5-1 with TRBJ2-6; D remains ambiguous. The CDR3 consists of 16 residues. CDR1 is SGHRS and CDR2 is YFSETQ in the germline V gene. The germline V and J ends were trimmed by 0 bases and 1 base, with 8 bases remaining between them. CDR3 protein: CASSLGAISGANVLTF. Written as DNA, the CDR3 is TGCGCCAGCAGCTTGGGGGCGATTTCTGGGGCCAACGTCCTGACTTTC.

This chain connects TRBV13 to TRBJ2-1, with TRBD1 matching over 10 bases. J lost 7 bases, V lost 4 bases, and 7 bases had no gene match. CDR3 size: 15 residues. Per the germline V gene, CDR1 is PRHDT and CDR2 is FYEKMQ (reference sequence). The CDR3 sequence is CASSSRDRGRNEQFF. The DNA of the CDR3 is TGTGCCAGCAGCTCCCGGGACAGGGGTCGTAATGAGCAGTTCTTC.

The chain links TRBV28 to TRBJ2-5, with 13 bases that match TRBD2. The germline V gene encodes CDR1 MDHEN and CDR2 SYDVKM. J lost 5 bases, V lost 4 bases, and 7 bases had no gene match. The CDR3 has 16 residues. The CDR3 here is CASSSPGLAGRETQYF. As DNA, the CDR3 is TGTGCCAGCAGTTCCCCGGGACTAGCGGGGCGGGAGACCCAGTACTTC.

This chain joins TRBV11-2 and TRBJ2-7, with TRBD2 identical over 9 bases. CDR3 length equals 16 residues. J gave up 1 base and V 0 bases, and 4 bases lay outside the gene matches. The germline V gene encodes CDR1 SGHAT and CDR2 FQNNGV. The CDR3 region is CASSLEPSGESYEQYF. Written as DNA, the CDR3 is TGTGCCAGCAGCTTAGAGCCTAGCGGGGAATCCTACGAGCAGTACTTC.

The CDR3 nucleotides read TGCAGCGTTGTACTTTCGCTGAGCCTAGCGGGAAACACCGGGGAGCTGTTTTTT. Translation gives CSVVLSLSLAGNTGELFF. The rearrangement links TRBV29-1 to TRBJ2-2; TRBD2 aligns across 9 bases. This CDR3 has 18 amino acids. The trim removed 4 bases at V and 2 bases at J, leaving 14 bases unmatched. CDR1 is SQVTM and CDR2 is ANQGSEA in the germline V gene.

This clone was seen once. The CDR3 coding sequence is TGTGCCAGCAGCCAGGGGATCGGATATGGCTACACCTTC. The encoded protein is CASSQGIGYGYTF. The J gene is TRBJ1-2, the V gene TRBV7-2; D perhaps matches TRBD1 (6 bases). Trimming removed 5 bases from V and 5 bases from J, with 12 bases in between. CDR1 and CDR2 (germline): SGHTA, FQGNSA. This CDR3 is 13 amino acids long.

The chain uses TRBV2 and TRBJ2-7; 9 bases map to TRBD1. Germline V gene lookup returns CDR1 SNHLY and CDR2 FYNNEI. The junction had 11 bases not matched to a gene; V was cut back by 5 bases and J by 6 bases. The CDR3 length is 15 residues. The CDR3 nucleotides read TGTGCCAGCAGTAGCCAGGACAGGGGTACAAGCGAGCAGTACTTC. It specifies CASSSQDRGTSEQYF.

The genes are TRBV30 and TRBJ1-1; D unclear. The V gene's germline CDR1 is GTSNPN and CDR2 SVGIG (reference sequence). The germline V and J ends were trimmed by 4 bases and 3 bases, with 15 bases remaining between them. CDR3 size: 14 residues. The CDR3 region has the DNA TGTGCCTGGACAAAGTGGGAGAGCTACACTGAAGCTTTCTTT. It translates to CAWTKWESYTEAFF. The variable domain in full, completed from reference TRBV30 and TRBJ1-1, reads SQTIHQWPATLVQPVGSPLSLECTVEGTSNPNLYWYRQAAGRGLQLLFYSVGIGQISSEVPQNLSASRPQDRQFILSSKKLLLSDSGFYLCAWTKWESYTEAFFGQGTRLTVV.

The V gene is TRBV6-1, the J gene TRBJ2-7, with unresolved D. The CDR3 totals 14 residues. Germline V CDR1 and CDR2: MNHNS, SASEGT. Deletions cut 8 bases from V and 0 bases from J, with 14 bases between. The CDR3 loop is CASRRHLNSYEQYF. CDR3 DNA sequence: TGTGCCAGCCGTAGACACCTCAACTCCTACGAGCAGTACTTC.

This clone was observed once. The V call is TRBV2, the J call TRBJ2-5, with TRBD2 identical over 7 bases. This CDR3 region has 13 residues. Trimming took 6 bases from V and 5 from J; bases not matched to a gene: 6. Germline CDR1 is SNHLY and CDR2 is FYNNEI. The DNA for the CDR3 is TGTGCCAGCAGGGGCCCCGGGGGGGAGACCCAGTACTTC. Its protein product is CASRGPGGETQYF. The full variable domain, rest sourced from reference TRBV2 and TRBJ2-5, is EPEVTQTPSHQVTQMGQEVILRCVPISNHLYFYWYRQILGQKVEFLVSFYNNEISEKSEIFDDQFSVERPDGSNFTLKIRSTKLEDSAMYFCASRGPGGETQYFGPGTRLLVL.

V gene TRBV15 combines with J gene TRBJ2-1; no clear D. Trimming cost V 1 base and J 4 bases, with 11 bases left between them. This CDR3 spans 15 amino acids. The germline gives CDR1 LNHNV, CDR2 YYDKDF (reference sequence). In DNA form, the CDR3 reads TGTGCCACCAGCAGAGTTAAGAGTTCATACAATGAGCAGTTCTTC. It translates to CATSRVKSSYNEQFF.

This clone was observed a handful of times. The V and J genes are TRBV28 and TRBJ2-2; D is unresolved. The CDR3 spans 15 residues. Germline V lookup: CDR1 MDHEN, CDR2 SYDVKM. V lost 6 bases and J 7 bases, leaving 18 bases between the germline ends. CDR3 coding DNA: TGTGCCAGCAGCCCGCATGACAAGGCCATCGGGGAGCTGTTTTTT. This encodes CASSPHDKAIGELFF.

This clone was observed a few times. The chain combines TRBV5-4 with TRBJ1-2; a possible D gene is TRBD1 (5 bases). From germline, CDR1 is SGHNT and CDR2 YYREEE (reference sequence). There are 15 residues in the CDR3. Deletions cut 0 bases from V and 8 bases from J, with 17 bases between. The CDR3 DNA reads TGTGCCAGCAGCTTGGAGTCGCAGGGCGACTGGGGCTACACCTTC. As protein: CASSLESQGDWGYTF.

The V gene is TRBV30, the J gene TRBJ2-5; no definite D call. V lost 3 bases, J lost 3 bases, and 8 bases lay in between. The CDR3 loop spans 12 amino acids. The V gene's germline CDR1 is GTSNPN and CDR2 SVGIG (reference sequence). DNA of the CDR3: TGTGCCTGGAGCGTAATTGAAGAGACCCAGTACTTC. It encodes CAWSVIEETQYF.

By its share, this clone is medium-sized. The V and J genes are TRBV5-1 and TRBJ2-2, with 8 nucleotides matching TRBD1. Trimming took 2 bases from V and 4 from J; bases not matched to a gene: 4. Germline V CDR1 and CDR2: SGHRS, YFSETQ. The CDR3 consists of 15 residues. The CDR3 nucleotides read TGCGCCAGCAGCTTCACAGGGGGGAGCACCGGGGAGCTGTTTTTT. The encoded protein is CASSFTGGSTGELFF.